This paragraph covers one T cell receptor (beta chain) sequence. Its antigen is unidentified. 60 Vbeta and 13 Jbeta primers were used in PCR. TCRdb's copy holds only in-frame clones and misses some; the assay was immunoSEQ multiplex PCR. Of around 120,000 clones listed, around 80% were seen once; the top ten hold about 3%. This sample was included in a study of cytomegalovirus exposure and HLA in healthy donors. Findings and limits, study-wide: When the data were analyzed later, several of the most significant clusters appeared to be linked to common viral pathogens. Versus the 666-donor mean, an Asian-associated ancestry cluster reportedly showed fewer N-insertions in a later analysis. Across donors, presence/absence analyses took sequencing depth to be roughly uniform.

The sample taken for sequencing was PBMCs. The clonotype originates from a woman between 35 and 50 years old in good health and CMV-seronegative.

The CDR3 nucleotides read TGTGCCAGCAGCGCGGACAGGGTGAACACTGAAGCTTTCTTT. This encodes CASSADRVNTEAFF. This chain joins TRBV9 and TRBJ1-1; 8 bases are a match to TRBD1. The CDR3 has 14 amino acids. Trimming took 3 bases from V and 0 from J; bases not matched to a gene: 1. CDR1 is SGDLS, CDR2 YYNGEE, per germline.